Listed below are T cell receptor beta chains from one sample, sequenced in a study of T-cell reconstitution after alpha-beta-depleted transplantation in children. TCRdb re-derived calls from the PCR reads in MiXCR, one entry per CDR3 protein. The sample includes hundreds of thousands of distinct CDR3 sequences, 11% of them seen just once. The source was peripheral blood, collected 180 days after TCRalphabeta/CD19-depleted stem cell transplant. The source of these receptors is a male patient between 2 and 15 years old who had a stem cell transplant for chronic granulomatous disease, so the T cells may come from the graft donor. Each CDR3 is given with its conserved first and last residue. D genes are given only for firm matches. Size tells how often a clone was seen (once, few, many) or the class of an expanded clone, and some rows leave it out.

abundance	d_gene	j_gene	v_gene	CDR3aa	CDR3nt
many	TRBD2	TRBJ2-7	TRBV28	CASSLFGTGLAGGPKYEQYF	TGTGCCAGCAGTTTATTCGGTACGGGACTAGCGGGAGGGCCGAAGTACGAGCAGTACTTC
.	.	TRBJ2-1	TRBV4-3	CASSQDSVYNEQFF	TGCGCCAGCAGCCAAGATTCGGTTTACAATGAGCAGTTCTTC
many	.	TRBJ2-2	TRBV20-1	CSAPKDRKNTGELFF	TGCAGTGCCCCTAAGGACAGAAAGAACACCGGGGAGCTGTTTTTT
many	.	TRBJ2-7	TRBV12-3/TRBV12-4	CASSFGDEQYF	TGTGCCAGCAGTTTCGGGGACGAGCAGTACTTC
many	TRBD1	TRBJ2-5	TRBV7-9	CASSPIKTGEETQYF	TGTGCCAGCAGCCCAATTAAGACAGGGGAAGAGACCCAGTACTTC
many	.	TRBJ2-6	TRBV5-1	CASTITLSSGANVLTF	TGCGCCAGCACCATTACACTCTCCTCTGGGGCCAACGTCCTGACTTTC
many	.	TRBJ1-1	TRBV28	CASSLTSLEAFF	TGTGCCAGCAGTTTGACCAGCCTTGAAGCTTTCTTT
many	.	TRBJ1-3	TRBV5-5	CASSIDSSSGNTIYF	TGTGCCAGCAGCATTGACAGTAGCTCTGGAAACACCATATATTTT
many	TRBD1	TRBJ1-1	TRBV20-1	CSAGRTGASEAFF	TGCAGTGCTGGCAGGACAGGCGCCTCTGAAGCTTTCTTT
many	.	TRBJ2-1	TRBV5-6	CASSLASLAGYNEQFF	TGTGCCAGCAGCTTGGCCTCTCTAGCCGGATACAATGAGCAGTTCTTC
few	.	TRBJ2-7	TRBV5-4	CASSPYSTLLEQYF	TGTGCCAGCAGCCCTTATTCGACCCTCCTAGAGCAGTACTTC
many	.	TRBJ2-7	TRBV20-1	CSARGDSHANEQYF	TGCAGTGCTAGAGGGGACTCCCACGCCAACGAGCAGTACTTC
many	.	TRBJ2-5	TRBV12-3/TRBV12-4	CASSFFGKETQYF	TGTGCCAGCAGTTTTTTCGGGAAAGAGACCCAGTACTTC
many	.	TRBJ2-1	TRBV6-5	CASSYTTGRRADNEQFF	TGTGCCAGCAGTTACACTACGGGCAGGAGGGCCGACAATGAGCAGTTCTTC
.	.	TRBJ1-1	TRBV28	CASSFGGADTEAFF	TGTGCCAGCAGTTTCGGAGGGGCGGACACTGAAGCTTTCTTT
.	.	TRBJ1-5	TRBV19	CASSMDLINQPQHF	TGTGCCAGTAGTATGGACCTCATAAATCAGCCCCAGCATTTT
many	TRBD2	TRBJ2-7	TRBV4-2	CASSQDLTSGSYEQYF	TGTGCCAGCAGCCAGGACCTGACTAGCGGGAGCTACGAGCAGTACTTC
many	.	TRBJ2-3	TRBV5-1	CASSLARAATDTQYF	TGCGCCAGCAGCTTGGCTCGGGCAGCCACAGATACGCAGTATTTT
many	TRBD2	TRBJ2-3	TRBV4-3	CASSHFGGGVDDTQYF	TGCGCCAGCAGCCATTTTGGCGGGGGAGTTGACGATACGCAGTATTTT
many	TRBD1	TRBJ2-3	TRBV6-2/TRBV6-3	CASSYGSTGIFTDTQYF	TGTGCCAGCAGTTACGGATCGACAGGGATCTTCACAGATACGCAGTATTTT
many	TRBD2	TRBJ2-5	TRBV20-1	CSAIAGQETQYF	TGCAGTGCCATAGCGGGCCAAGAGACCCAGTACTTC
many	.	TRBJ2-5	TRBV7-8	CASSTYGQPKTQYF	TGTGCCAGCAGCACCTATGGACAGCCGAAGACCCAGTACTTC
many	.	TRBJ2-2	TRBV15	CATSSHRMENGELFF	TGTGCCACCAGCAGCCACAGAATGGAGAACGGGGAGCTGTTTTTT